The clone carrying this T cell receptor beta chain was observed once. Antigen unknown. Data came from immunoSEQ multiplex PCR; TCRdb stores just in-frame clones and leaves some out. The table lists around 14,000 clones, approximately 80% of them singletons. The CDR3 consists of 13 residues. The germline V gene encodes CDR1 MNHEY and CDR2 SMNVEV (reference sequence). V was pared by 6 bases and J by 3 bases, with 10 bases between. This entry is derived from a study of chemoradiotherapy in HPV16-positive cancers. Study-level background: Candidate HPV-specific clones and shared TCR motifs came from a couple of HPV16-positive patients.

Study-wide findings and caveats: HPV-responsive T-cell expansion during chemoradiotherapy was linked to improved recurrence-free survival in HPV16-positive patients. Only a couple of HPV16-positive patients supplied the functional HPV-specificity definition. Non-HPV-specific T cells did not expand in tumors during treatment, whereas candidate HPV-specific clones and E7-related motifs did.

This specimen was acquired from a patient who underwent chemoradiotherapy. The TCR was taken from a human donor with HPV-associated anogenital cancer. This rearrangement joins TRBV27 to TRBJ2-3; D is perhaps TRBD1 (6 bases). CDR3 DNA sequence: TGTGCCAGCAGGGGACAACTGACAGATACGCAGTATTTT. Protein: CASRGQLTDTQYF.